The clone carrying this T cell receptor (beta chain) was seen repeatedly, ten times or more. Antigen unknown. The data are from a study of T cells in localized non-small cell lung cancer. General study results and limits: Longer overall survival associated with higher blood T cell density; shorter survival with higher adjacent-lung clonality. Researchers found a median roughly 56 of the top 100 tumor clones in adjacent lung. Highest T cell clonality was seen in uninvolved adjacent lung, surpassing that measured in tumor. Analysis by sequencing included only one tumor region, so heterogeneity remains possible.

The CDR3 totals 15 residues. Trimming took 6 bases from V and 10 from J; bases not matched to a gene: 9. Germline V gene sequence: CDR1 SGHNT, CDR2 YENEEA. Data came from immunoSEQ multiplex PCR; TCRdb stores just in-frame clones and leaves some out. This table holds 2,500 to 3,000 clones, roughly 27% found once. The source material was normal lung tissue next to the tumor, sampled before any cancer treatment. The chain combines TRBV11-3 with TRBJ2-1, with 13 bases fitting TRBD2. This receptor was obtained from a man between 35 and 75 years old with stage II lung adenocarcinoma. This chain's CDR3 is CASRPTSGGFGEQFF. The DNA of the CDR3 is TGTGCCAGCAGACCGACTAGCGGGGGGTTCGGCGAGCAGTTCTTC. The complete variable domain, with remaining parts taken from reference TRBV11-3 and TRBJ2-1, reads EAGVVQSPRYKIIEKKQPVAFWCNPISGHNTLYWYLQNLGQGPELLIRYENEEAVDDSQLPKDRFSAERLKGVDSTLKIQPAELGDSAVYLCASRPTSGGFGEQFFGPGTRLTVL.